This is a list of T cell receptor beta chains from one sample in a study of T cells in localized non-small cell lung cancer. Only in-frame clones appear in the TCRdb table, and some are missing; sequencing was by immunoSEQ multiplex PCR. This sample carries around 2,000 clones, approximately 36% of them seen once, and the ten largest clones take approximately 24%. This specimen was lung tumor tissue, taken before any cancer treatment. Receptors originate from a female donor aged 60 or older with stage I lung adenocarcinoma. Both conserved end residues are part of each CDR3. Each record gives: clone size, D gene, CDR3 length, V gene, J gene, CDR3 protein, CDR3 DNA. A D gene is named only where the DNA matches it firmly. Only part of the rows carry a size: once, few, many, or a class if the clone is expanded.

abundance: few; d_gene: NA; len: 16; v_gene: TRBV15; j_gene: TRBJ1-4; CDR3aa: CATSRDLTAANEKLFF; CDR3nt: TGTGCCACCAGCAGAGATCTCACGGCGGCTAATGAAAAACTGTTTTTT
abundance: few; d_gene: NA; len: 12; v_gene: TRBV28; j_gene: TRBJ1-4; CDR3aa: CASSLYDEKLFF; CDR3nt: TGTGCCAGCAGTTTATATGATGAAAAACTGTTTTTT
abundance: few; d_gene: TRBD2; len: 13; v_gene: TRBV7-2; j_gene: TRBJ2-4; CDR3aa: CASSFGLAGIQYF; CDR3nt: TGTGCCAGCAGCTTTGGACTAGCAGGCATTCAGTACTTC
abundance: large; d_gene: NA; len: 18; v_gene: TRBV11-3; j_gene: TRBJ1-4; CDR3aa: CASSFAPATGPANEKLFF; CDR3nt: TGTGCCAGCAGCTTCGCACCGGCGACGGGGCCTGCTAATGAAAAACTGTTTTTT
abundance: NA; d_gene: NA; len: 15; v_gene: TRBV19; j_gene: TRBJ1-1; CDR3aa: CASSKYPGEGTEAFF; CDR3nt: TGTGCCAGTAGTAAGTATCCAGGCGAGGGCACTGAAGCTTTCTTT
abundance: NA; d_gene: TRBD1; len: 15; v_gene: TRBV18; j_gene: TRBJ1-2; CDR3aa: CASSPPGTGGRGYTF; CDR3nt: TGTGCCAGCTCACCACCTGGGACAGGGGGCCGTGGCTACACCTTC
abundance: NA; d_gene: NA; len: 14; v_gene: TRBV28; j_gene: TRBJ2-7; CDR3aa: CASSLFQGGYEQYF; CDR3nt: TGTGCCAGCAGTTTATTCCAGGGGGGTTACGAGCAGTACTTC
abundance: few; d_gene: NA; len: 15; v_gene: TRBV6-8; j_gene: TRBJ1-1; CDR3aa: CASRGGSGRNTEAFF; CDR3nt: TGTGCCAGCCGTGGAGGTAGTGGGAGGAACACTGAAGCTTTCTTT
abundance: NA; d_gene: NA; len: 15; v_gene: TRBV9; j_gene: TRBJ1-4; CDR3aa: CASSVEAVTNEKLFF; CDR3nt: TGTGCCAGCAGCGTAGAGGCGGTGACTAATGAAAAACTGTTTTTT
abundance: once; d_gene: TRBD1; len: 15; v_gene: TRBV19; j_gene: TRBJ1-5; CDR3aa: CASNPDRGGNQPQHF; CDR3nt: TGTGCCAGTAACCCCGACAGGGGGGGCAATCAGCCCCAGCATTTT